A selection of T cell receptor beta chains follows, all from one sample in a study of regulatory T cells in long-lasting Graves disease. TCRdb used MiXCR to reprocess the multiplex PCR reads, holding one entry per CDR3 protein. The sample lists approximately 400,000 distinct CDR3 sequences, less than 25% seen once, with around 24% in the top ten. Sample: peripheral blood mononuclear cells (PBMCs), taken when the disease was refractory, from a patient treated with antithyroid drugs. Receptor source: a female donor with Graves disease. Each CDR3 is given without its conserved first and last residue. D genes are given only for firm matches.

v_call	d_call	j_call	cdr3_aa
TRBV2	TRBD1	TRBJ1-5	ASSQTGGGQPQH
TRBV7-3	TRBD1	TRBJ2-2	ASRGQGQLITGELF
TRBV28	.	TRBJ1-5	ASSLPVLPNQPQH
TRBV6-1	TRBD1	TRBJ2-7	ASKGQGYEQY
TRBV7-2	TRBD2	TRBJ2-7	ASSPSGGDWGLAGYEQY
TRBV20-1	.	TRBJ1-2	SASSDTANYGYT
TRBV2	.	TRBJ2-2	ASRTGRNTGELF
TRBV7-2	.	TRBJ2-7	ASSLTRGLNYEQY
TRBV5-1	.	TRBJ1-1	ASSFANTEAF
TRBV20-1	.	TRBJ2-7	SARVRGRGSYEQY
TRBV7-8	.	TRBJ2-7	ASSLGVESYEQY
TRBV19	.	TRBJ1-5	ASSIAGGYQPQH
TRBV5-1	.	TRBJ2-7	ASSLTGPYEQY
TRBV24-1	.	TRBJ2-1	ATSRGQGHNEQF
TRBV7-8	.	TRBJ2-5	ASSVGPGGETQY
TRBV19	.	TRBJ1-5	ASSITTNQPQH
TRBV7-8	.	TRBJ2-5	ASSLIWVETQY
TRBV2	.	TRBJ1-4	ASRESDTTNEKLF
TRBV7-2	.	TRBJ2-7	AGSLADEQY
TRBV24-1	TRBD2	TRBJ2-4	ATSDVREGNIQY
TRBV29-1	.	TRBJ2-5	SVAAGTGPGETQY
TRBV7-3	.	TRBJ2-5	ASIKARSSETQY
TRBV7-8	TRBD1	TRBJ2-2	ASSRDRVVAGELF
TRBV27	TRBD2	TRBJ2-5	ASRGLWYQETQY
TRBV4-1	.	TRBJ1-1	ASSQDQQPNTEAF
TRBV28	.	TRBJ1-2	ASSPGSTNYGYT
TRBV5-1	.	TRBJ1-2	ASSLDVKSGYT
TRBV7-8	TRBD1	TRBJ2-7	ASSQDVGQGASEQY
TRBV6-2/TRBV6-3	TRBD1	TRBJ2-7	ASSYSGQGAYYEQY
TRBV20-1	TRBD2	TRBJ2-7	SATLAGYSYEQY
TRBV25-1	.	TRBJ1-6	ASSDKGWSPLH
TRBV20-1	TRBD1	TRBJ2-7	SADDFRGTGGAIREQY
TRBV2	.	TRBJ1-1	ASSVEAVSGAAF
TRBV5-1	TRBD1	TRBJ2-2	ASSLFPGQGNTGELF
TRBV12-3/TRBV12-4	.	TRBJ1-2	AIRVTHKQDNYGYT
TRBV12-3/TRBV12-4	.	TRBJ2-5	ASSPTSGSVEAQY
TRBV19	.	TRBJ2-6	ASSPDRTGGANVLT
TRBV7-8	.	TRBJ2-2	ASSLMTGELF
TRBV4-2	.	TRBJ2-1	ASSQLAGNEQF
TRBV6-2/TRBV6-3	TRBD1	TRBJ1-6	ASNSDRVWSPLH
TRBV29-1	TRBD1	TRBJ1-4	SVLGGVGEKLF
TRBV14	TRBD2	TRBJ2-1	ASSQDTSGHSYNEQF
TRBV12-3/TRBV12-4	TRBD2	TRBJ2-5	ASSPPGLGQETQY
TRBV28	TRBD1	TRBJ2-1	ASCPQGESEQF
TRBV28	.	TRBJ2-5	ASSFLTNIDGGRETQY
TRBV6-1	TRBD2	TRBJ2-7	ASSTYSGSFNEQY
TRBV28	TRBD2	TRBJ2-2	ASSPGTSPTGELF
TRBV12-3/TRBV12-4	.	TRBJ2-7	ASRPPRGRIYEQY
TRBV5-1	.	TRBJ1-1	ASSFRDPNTEAF
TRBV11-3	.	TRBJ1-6	ASSLGGLENSPLH